Sequencing of this TCR beta chain was carried out in a study of T cell responses to AZD1222 COVID-19 vaccine. Measured with immunoSEQ multiplex PCR; TCRdb has only the in-frame clones, and not every one. The sample holds some 170,000 clones, roughly nine tenths seen once. This material consisted of peripheral blood, taken 28 days after the second AZD1222 dose. This receptor was identified in an adult who received the AZD1222 COVID-19 vaccine.

This chain's CDR3 is CASSVQGNEQFF. The CDR3 DNA reads as TGTGCCAGTAGTGTACAGGGAAATGAGCAGTTCTTC. The V gene is TRBV19, the J gene TRBJ2-1; a weak D match, TRBD1 (6 bases). This CDR3 region has 12 residues. Germline assignment: CDR1 LNHDA and CDR2 SQIVND (reference sequence). The V end lost 5 bases, the J end lost 7 bases, and 9 bases lay between the germline ends.